This TCR beta chain comes out of a study of cytomegalovirus exposure and HLA in healthy donors. Researchers ran the PCR with 60 Vbeta and 13 Jbeta primers. The method was immunoSEQ multiplex PCR; TCRdb's version includes in-frame clones alone and lacks a portion of them. The sample contains some 180,000 clones, 65% to 80% of which appear only once. V was trimmed by 0 bases and J by 9 bases, leaving 9 bases between them. The CDR3 runs 13 residues. From germline, CDR1 is SGHDN and CDR2 FVKESK. The clonotype originates from a woman aged 30 to 39 in good health and CMV-seropositive. Specimen: PBMCs. The chain employs TRBV14 and TRBJ2-4; D may be TRBD2 (5 bases). CDR3 amino acids: CASSQESRGIQYF. The CDR3 DNA is TGTGCCAGCAGCCAAGAATCCCGGGGCATTCAGTACTTC.